This T cell receptor (beta chain) was profiled in a study of cytomegalovirus exposure and HLA in healthy donors. Study observations and caveats: Common viral pathogens seemed to be connected with several of the most significant clusters, according to a later analysis. Around 18,000 TCR beta sequences were associated with HLA alleles at 0.05 false discovery rate in a later analysis.

With respect to this clone: Its cognate antigen is unknown.

The CDR3 is 17 amino acids. The V segment lost 5 bases and the J segment 5 bases; nucleotides outside the gene matches: 8. Germline CDR1 SEHNR, CDR2 FQNEAQ (reference sequence). With 60 Vbeta and 13 Jbeta primers, the PCR was carried out. Generated by immunoSEQ multiplex PCR, the TCRdb table keeps only in-frame clones and is missing some. Of approximately 140,000 clones listed, 79% are singletons. The receptor's source is a human donor in good health. Source material: PBMCs. The chain joins TRBV7-9 to TRBJ2-2; 13 nucleotides agree with TRBD2. This chain's CDR3 is CASSQYRTSGSTGELFF. In nucleotides, the CDR3 is TGTGCCAGCAGCCAATACAGGACTAGCGGGAGTACCGGGGAGCTGTTTTTT.